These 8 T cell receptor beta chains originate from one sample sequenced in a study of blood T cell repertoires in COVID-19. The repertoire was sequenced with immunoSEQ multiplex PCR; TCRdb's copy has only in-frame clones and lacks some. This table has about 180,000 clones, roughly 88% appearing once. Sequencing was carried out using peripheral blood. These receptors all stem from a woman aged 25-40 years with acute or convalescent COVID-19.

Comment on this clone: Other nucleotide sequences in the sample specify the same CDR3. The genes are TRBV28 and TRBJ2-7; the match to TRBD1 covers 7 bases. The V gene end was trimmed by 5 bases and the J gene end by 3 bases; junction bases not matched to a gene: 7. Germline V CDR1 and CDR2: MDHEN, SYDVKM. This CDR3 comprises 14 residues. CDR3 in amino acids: CASSLPGQNYEQYF. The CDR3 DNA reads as TGTGCCAGCAGTCTACCGGGACAGAACTACGAGCAGTACTTC.

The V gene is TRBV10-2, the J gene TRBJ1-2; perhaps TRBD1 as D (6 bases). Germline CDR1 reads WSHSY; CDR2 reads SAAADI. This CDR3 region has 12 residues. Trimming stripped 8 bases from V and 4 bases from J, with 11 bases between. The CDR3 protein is CASADRPYGYTF. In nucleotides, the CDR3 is TGCGCCAGCGCTGACAGGCCCTATGGCTACACCTTC.

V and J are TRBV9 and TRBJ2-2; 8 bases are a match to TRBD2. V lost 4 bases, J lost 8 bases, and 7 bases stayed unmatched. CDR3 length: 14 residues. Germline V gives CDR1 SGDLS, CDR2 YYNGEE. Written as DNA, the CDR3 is TGTGCCAGCAGCCCAAGCGGGAGTGGGGGGGAGCTGTTTTTT. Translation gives CASSPSGSGGELFF.

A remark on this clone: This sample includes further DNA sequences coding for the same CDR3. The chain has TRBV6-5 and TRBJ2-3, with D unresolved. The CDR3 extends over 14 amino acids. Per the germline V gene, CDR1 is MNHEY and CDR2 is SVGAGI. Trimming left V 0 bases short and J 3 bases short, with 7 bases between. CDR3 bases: TGTGCCAGCAGTTACTCGAGGAGTACAGATACGCAGTATTTT. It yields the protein CASSYSRSTDTQYF.

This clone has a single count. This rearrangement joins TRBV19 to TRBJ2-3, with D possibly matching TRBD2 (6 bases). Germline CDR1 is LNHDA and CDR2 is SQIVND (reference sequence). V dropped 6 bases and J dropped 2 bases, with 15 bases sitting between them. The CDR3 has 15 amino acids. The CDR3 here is CASREEGGNTDTQYF. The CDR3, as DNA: TGTGCCAGTAGGGAGGAAGGAGGGAACACAGATACGCAGTATTTT.

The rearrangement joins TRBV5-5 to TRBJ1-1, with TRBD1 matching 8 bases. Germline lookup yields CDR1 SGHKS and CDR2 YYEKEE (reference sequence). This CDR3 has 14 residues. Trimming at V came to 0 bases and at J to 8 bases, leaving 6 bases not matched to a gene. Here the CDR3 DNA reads TGTGCCAGCAGCTTGGCGTGGGGACAGGTCGAAGCTTTCTTT. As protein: CASSLAWGQVEAFF.

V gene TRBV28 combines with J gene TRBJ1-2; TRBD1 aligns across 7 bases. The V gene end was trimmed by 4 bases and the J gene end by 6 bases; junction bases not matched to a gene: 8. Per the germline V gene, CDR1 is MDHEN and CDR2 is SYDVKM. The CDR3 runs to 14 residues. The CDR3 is CASSSSGTAHGYTF. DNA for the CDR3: TGTGCCAGCAGTTCATCCGGGACAGCTCATGGCTACACCTTC.

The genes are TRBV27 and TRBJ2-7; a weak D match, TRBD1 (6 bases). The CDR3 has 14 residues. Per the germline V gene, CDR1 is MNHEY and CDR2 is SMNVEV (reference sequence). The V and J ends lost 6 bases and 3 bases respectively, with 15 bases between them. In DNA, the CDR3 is TGTGCCAGCAGCCGGGACATAGTAAACTACGAGCAGTACTTC. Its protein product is CASSRDIVNYEQYF.